The rows below give T cell receptor beta chains drawn from one sample of a study of T-cell reconstitution after alpha-beta-depleted transplantation in children. TCRdb re-derived calls from the PCR reads in MiXCR, one entry per CDR3 protein. The data hold about 1,000,000 distinct CDR3 sequences, with about 29% observed a single time. Material: PBMCs, mostly from graft donor cells, obtained 360 days after TCRalphabeta/CD19-depleted stem cell transplant. These receptors all stem from a boy in the first two years of life who had a stem cell transplant for SCID, so the T cells may come from the graft donor. CDR3s include the opening cysteine and the closing phenylalanine or tryptophan. Not all rows give a size; the values are once, few, many and, for expanded clones, a class.

j_call | clone_size | v_call | cdr3_aa
TRBJ1-1 | few | TRBV5-1 | CASSSQKTGPAGTEAFF
TRBJ2-7 | NA | TRBV2 | CASSGTSGVTYEQYF
TRBJ2-1 | NA | TRBV20-1 | CSATRSGRVPYNEQFF
TRBJ2-7 | NA | TRBV7-6 | CASSPREGPYEQYF
TRBJ2-5 | NA | TRBV7-9 | CASSSTGKKQETQYF
TRBJ2-1 | many | TRBV4-3 | CASSLLAGGANEQFF
TRBJ2-5 | NA | TRBV5-5 | CASNRGKETQYF
TRBJ2-5 | NA | TRBV20-1 | CSASWSGRETQYF
TRBJ1-2 | once | TRBV7-3 | CASSSPSNF
TRBJ1-1 | NA | TRBV7-6 | CASSGGSKLNTEAFF
TRBJ1-2 | NA | TRBV6-5 | CASSYSEVYGYTF
TRBJ2-7 | few | TRBV2 | CATSPGGLNYEQYF
TRBJ2-3 | NA | TRBV12-3/TRBV12-4 | CASSTGRAGITDTQYF
TRBJ2-7 | NA | TRBV20-1 | CSARGQTVYEQYF
TRBJ1-4 | NA | TRBV18 | CASSPQGYEKLFF
TRBJ1-5 | few | TRBV7-2 | CASSAWTNQPQHF
TRBJ2-4 | NA | TRBV10-3 | CAISEPQEKNIQYF
TRBJ2-2 | NA | TRBV2 | CASKRGLTGELFF
TRBJ2-5 | NA | TRBV7-9 | CASSLAGLEAETQYF
TRBJ2-1 | NA | TRBV27 | CASSFGAARGEQFF
TRBJ2-1 | few | TRBV29-1 | CSVEDLQGATYNEQFF
TRBJ1-1 | NA | TRBV12-3/TRBV12-4 | CAISRGVTEAFF